This record covers a single T cell receptor (beta chain). The authors' processing: Reference gene primer amplification in the assay estimated nucleated cell counts. The repertoire was sequenced with immunoSEQ multiplex PCR; TCRdb's copy has only in-frame clones and lacks some. The V and J calls and the clone size are those of that table, but D and trimming were determined from the DNA. The table lists approximately 230,000 clones, about 86% of them singletons. The source of the sample is a study of blood T cell repertoires in COVID-19. For the study at large: Specimens from acute and convalescent COVID-19 originated in the United States, Italy and Spain. T cells, B-cell-depleted T cells, or PBMCs provided the cDNA or gDNA that served as material.

V lost 9 bases to trimming and J lost 2 bases, with 17 bases between them. Per germline, CDR1 LNHDA and CDR2 SQIVND (reference sequence). The CDR3 is 15 amino acids. This sequence was found in a man older than 75 with acute or convalescent COVID-19. What was sequenced was peripheral blood. The chain carries TRBV19 and TRBJ2-1, with D possibly being TRBD1 (5 bases). The CDR3 reads CASTKGQGPYNEQFF. The CDR3 DNA reads TGTGCCAGCACCAAGGGTCAGGGTCCCTACAATGAGCAGTTCTTC.